The 2 T cell receptor beta chains reported below all come from one sample, sequenced in a study of shared clonotypes between healthy human individuals. The naive CD8 fraction comprised CD45RO-negative cells positively selected for CCR7 and excluded terminally differentiated effector memory CD45RA+ cells. TCRdb's copy holds only in-frame clones and misses some; the assay was immunoSEQ multiplex PCR. The repertoire includes about 2 million clones, just under 95% of them detected once, and about 1.1% sits in the top ten. Input material: naive CD8+ T cells sorted from blood. These receptors were obtained from a man aged 18 to 30 in good health.

This clone was found once. V and J are TRBV19 and TRBJ1-4, with D perhaps TRBD1 (6 bases). Trimming removed 6 bases at V and 6 bases at J, with 14 bases between. The CDR3 extends over 14 amino acids. Per germline, CDR1 LNHDA and CDR2 SQIVND (reference sequence). The DNA for the CDR3 is TGTGCCAGTAGGAAACAGGAGGGGGATGAAAAACTGTTTTTT. Protein product: CASRKQEGDEKLFF. The complete variable domain, with remaining parts taken from reference TRBV19 and TRBJ1-4, reads DGGITQSPKYLFRKEGQNVTLSCEQNLNHDAMYWYRQDPGQGLRLIYYSQIVNDFQKGDIAEGYSVSREKKESFPLTVTSAQKNPTAFYLCASRKQEGDEKLFFGSGTQLSVL.

CDR3 DNA: TGCGCCAGCAGCCAAGCCCTCGGACATTATACGCAGTATTTT. Translated, it gives CASSQALGHYTQYF. This sequence joins TRBV4-1 and TRBJ2-3; weak D call: TRBD1 (5 bases). Germline-derived CDR1 and CDR2 are MGHRA and YSYEKL. This CDR3 has 14 amino acids. V was shortened by 1 base and J by 7 bases, with 12 bases between the two germline ends.